Listed below are T cell receptor beta chains from one sample, sequenced in a study of blood T cells in healthy people across ages. In TCRdb, the 5' RACE reads were re-called with MiXCR into one record per CDR3 protein. Among about 1.4 million distinct CDR3 sequences listed, 45% to 70% were seen once. Sequencing was done on a sample of blood. Source of these receptors: a man younger than 35 in good health. CDR3s include the opening cysteine and the closing phenylalanine or tryptophan. A D gene is named only where the DNA matches it firmly. Clone size is given for some rows only: seen once, a few or many times, or a class if the clone is expanded.

NA,NA,TRBJ2-3,18,TRBV4-3,TGCGCCAGCAGCCAAGATCTATCGGCAGACGCTAGCACAGATACGCAGTATTTT,CASSQDLSADASTDTQYF
NA,NA,TRBJ1-2,14,TRBV7-2,TGTGCCAGCAGCTTAGAGGCGGGCCTCTATGGCTACACCTTC,CASSLEAGLYGYTF
NA,NA,TRBJ2-7,12,TRBV7-2,TGTGCCAGCAGCTTGAGCTTCGACGAGCAGTACTTC,CASSLSFDEQYF
many,NA,TRBJ1-2,13,TRBV20-1,TGCAGTGCCACCGGCGGGGTTAACTATGGCTACACCTTC,CSATGGVNYGYTF
NA,TRBD1,TRBJ2-7,14,TRBV5-1,TGCGCCAGCAGCTGGGACAGGGGGTTCGACGAGCAGTACTTC,CASSWDRGFDEQYF
few,TRBD2,TRBJ2-1,17,TRBV11-2,TGTGCCAGCAGCTTAGTTAGCGGGGGTCCAAAGGGAAATGAGCAGTTCTTC,CASSLVSGGPKGNEQFF
NA,NA,TRBJ2-7,13,TRBV29-1,TGCAGCGCCCGGGGGATTACCTCCTACGAGCAGTACTTC,CSARGITSYEQYF
NA,NA,TRBJ2-1,14,TRBV20-1,TGCAGTGCTAGAGAACAGGGTACAGGTGATGAGCAGTTCTTC,CSAREQGTGDEQFF
NA,NA,TRBJ2-3,14,TRBV7-9,TGTGCCAGCAACTTATTGCTCCACACAGATACGCAGTATTTT,CASNLLLHTDTQYF
NA,NA,TRBJ1-1,16,TRBV4-1,TGCGCCAGCAGCCAAGAGGGCCGACCCATGAACACTGAAGCTTTCTTT,CASSQEGRPMNTEAFF
few,TRBD2,TRBJ2-1,16,TRBV10-3,TGTGCCATCAGCGTTTCCGTAGCGGGGGGATTAAATGAGCAGTTCTTC,CAISVSVAGGLNEQFF
many,NA,TRBJ1-1,13,TRBV5-1,TGTGCCAGCAGCCTTACAGCGAACACTGAAGCTTTCTTT,CASSLTANTEAFF
NA,NA,TRBJ2-5,13,TRBV11-2,TGTGCCAGCAGAGCTTTAGGGGCCCGGACCCAGTACTTC,CASRALGARTQYF
NA,NA,TRBJ2-7,13,TRBV20-1,TGCAGTGCTGGGGACTGGGGGAGGAACGAGCAGTACTTC,CSAGDWGRNEQYF
few,NA,TRBJ2-7,15,TRBV7-9,TGTGCCAGCAGCTTAGCGGACAGAGCTACCCTGGGGCAGTACTTC,CASSLADRATLGQYF
NA,NA,TRBJ2-7,13,TRBV19,TGTGCCAGTAGTCCGGGGGAAGGGTACGAGCAGTACTTC,CASSPGEGYEQYF
NA,NA,TRBJ1-4,13,TRBV12-3/TRBV12-4,TGTGCCAGCTCAATCTCCATTAGTGAAAAACTGTTTTTT,CASSISISEKLFF
NA,NA,TRBJ1-2,15,TRBV7-9,TGTGCCAGCAGCTTAGCGGCAGATCCAATCTATGGCTACACCTTC,CASSLAADPIYGYTF
NA,TRBD1,TRBJ2-7,12,TRBV30,TGTGCCTGGGGGGACAGCTCCTACGAGCAGTACTTC,CAWGDSSYEQYF
NA,NA,TRBJ1-1,13,TRBV7-2,TGTGCCAGCCTTCCATCAGGGAACACTGAAGCTTTCTTT,CASLPSGNTEAFF
few,TRBD1,TRBJ1-2,14,TRBV2,TGTGCCAGCAGTGGGACAGGGGGCTATGATGGCTACACCTTC,CASSGTGGYDGYTF
NA,NA,TRBJ2-5,17,TRBV12-3/TRBV12-4,TGTGCCAGCAGTCCGCCGGGACACCGGCTTATCCAAGAGACCCAGTACTTC,CASSPPGHRLIQETQYF
NA,NA,TRBJ2-3,15,TRBV5-8,TGTGCCAGCAGCTTGGGGACCGCGGTGGGGGATACGCAGTATTTT,CASSLGTAVGDTQYF
few,NA,TRBJ2-3,13,TRBV24-1,TGTGCCTCCACAGGGGAGGGTACAGATACGCAGTATTTT,CASTGEGTDTQYF
once,NA,TRBJ2-5,13,TRBV15,TGTGCCACCGACGGGGCCAAGCGAGAGACCCAGTACTTC,CATDGAKRETQYF
NA,NA,TRBJ1-6,17,TRBV30,TGTGCCTGGAGTGGAATCCGGGGGACTCGCTATAATTCACCCCTCCACTTT,CAWSGIRGTRYNSPLHF
few,NA,TRBJ2-1,14,TRBV7-2,TGTGCCAGCAGCTTAGGGCATGGGGTGAATGAGCAGTTCTTC,CASSLGHGVNEQFF
NA,NA,TRBJ2-4,15,TRBV5-1,TGCGCCAGCAGCTTGGGGGCAGGGGCCAAAAACATTCAGTACTTC,CASSLGAGAKNIQYF
few,NA,TRBJ2-7,15,TRBV27,TGTGCCAGCAGTTTATCGATACTGGGGGCTCAAGAGCAGTACTTC,CASSLSILGAQEQYF
NA,NA,TRBJ1-1,15,TRBV20-1,TGCAGTGCCCGTTCGGGGATATTGCGCAACACTGAAGCTTTCTTT,CSARSGILRNTEAFF
NA,NA,TRBJ1-2,16,TRBV2,TGTGCCAGCAGTGGTAGCGGGAATCCAGCTAACTATGGCTACACCTTC,CASSGSGNPANYGYTF
NA,TRBD1,TRBJ1-2,16,TRBV4-3,TGCGCCAGCAGCCGTACAGGGGATATGGCTAACTATGGCTACACCTTC,CASSRTGDMANYGYTF
NA,NA,TRBJ1-2,14,TRBV5-6,TGTGCCAGCAGCCTACAAGGGGTCCCCGGTAGCTACACCTTC,CASSLQGVPGSYTF
few,NA,TRBJ1-1,13,TRBV4-3,TGCGCCAGCAGCCAAGAAAGAGCAAGAACGGCTTTCTTT,CASSQERARTAFF
NA,TRBD1,TRBJ1-4,17,TRBV6-1,TGTGCCAGCAGTGAAGTGGTGTCCGGCAGGGGGCCCGAAAAACTGTTTTTT,CASSEVVSGRGPEKLFF
NA,NA,TRBJ2-7,14,TRBV15,TGTGCCACCAGGGGTCCCGGATCCTACAATGAGCAGTACTTC,CATRGPGSYNEQYF
few,NA,TRBJ2-5,14,TRBV20-1,TGCAGTGCCACGCCGGGCATTAGGCAAGAGACCCAGTACTTC,CSATPGIRQETQYF
NA,NA,TRBJ1-5,13,TRBV24-1,TGTGCCACCACATCGCGGAGGGGTCAGCCCCAGCATTTT,CATTSRRGQPQHF
NA,NA,TRBJ2-3,14,TRBV2,TGTGCCAGCGGGGAAGAACGGAGCACAGATACGCAGTATTTT,CASGEERSTDTQYF
NA,TRBD2,TRBJ2-3,14,TRBV7-9,TGTGCCAGCAGCGGACGGGGGGGCTTAGATACGCAGTATTTT,CASSGRGGLDTQYF